This TCR beta chain was captured in a study of T cell repertoires in cytomegalovirus infection. About the study: Well-studied HLA-B-restricted CMV epitopes were used in the study alongside recently identified HLA-C-restricted ones. CMV infection and matching HLA type were both indicated by public TCR beta signatures.

To note about this clonotype: What it binds is unknown.

Study findings and constraints: Individuals carrying CMV plus the relevant HLA were identified by cumulative frequency of public TCR beta families. CMV-specific HLA-C-restricted TCR beta clonotypes dominated the ex vivo response.

The V and J ends lost 7 bases and 4 bases respectively, with 14 bases between them. Germline V gene sequence: CDR1 SEHNR, CDR2 FQNEAQ (reference sequence). There are 14 residues in the CDR3. TCRdb independently ran MiXCR on the reads; one entry per CDR3 protein. The sample has under 200,000 distinct CDR3 sequences, less than 25% seen once. This chain uses TRBV7-9 with TRBJ2-1; D uncertain. This receptor was obtained from a human donor in good health (CMV status not recorded). Some clones in this sample may be carry-over from other donors' samples. The source material was CD8+ T cells from cultured PBMCs, sampled from culture after CMV antigen stimulation. As DNA, the CDR3 is TGTGCCAGCACCCCGGTAGTCGGTTACAATGAGCAGTTCTTC. Its protein product is CASTPVVGYNEQFF.